This TCR beta chain was captured in a study of CD8+ T cells in alopecia areata. Specified treatment: oral pan-JAK inhibitor, 5-10 mg twice daily. Sequencing used cDNA as its template, made by extracting RNA and reverse transcribing it. TCRdb's table, derived via immunoSEQ multiplex PCR, lists solely in-frame clones and lacks some. This sample yields under 200,000 clones, of which roughly 60% are seen a single time; 13% to 15% belongs to the top ten. V was shortened by 6 bases and J by 7 bases, with 10 bases between the two germline ends. This CDR3 region has 12 residues. Germline V gene data show CDR1 as SQVTM and CDR2 as ANQGSEA.

The J gene is TRBJ1-6, the V gene TRBV29-1; possibly TRBD1 for D (5 bases). The input for sequencing was CD4+ T cells sorted from blood, taken at week 24, from a patient treated with tofacitinib. The receptor was isolated from a human donor with alopecia areata. CDR3 region: CSVRDHNSPLHF. The CDR3 DNA reads as TGCAGCGTCCGGGACCACAATTCACCCCTCCACTTT.